The 23 T cell receptor beta chains below were found in one sample sequenced in a study of T cell responses to AZD1222 COVID-19 vaccine. Here immunoSEQ multiplex PCR was the method, and the copy in TCRdb shows in-frame clones only, minus some. The table shows 90,000 to 150,000 clones, with about 86% occurring only once. The source was peripheral blood, collected on day 0 of AZD1222 vaccination. These receptors came from an adult in good health.

The chain combines TRBV3-1 (or the pseudogene TRBV3-2) with TRBJ1-6; no firm D call. CDR3 length: 15 amino acids. V was pared by 0 bases and J by 9 bases, with 12 bases between. Germline CDR1 LGHDT, CDR2 YNNKEL (reference sequence). This CDR3 is CASSQEGRMSSPLHF. The CDR3 DNA reads as TGTGCCAGCAGCCAAGAAGGGCGCATGAGTTCACCCCTCCACTTT.

In this sample, this clone turned up once. The chain is built from TRBV28 and TRBJ1-5; D not resolved. Germline V gene sequence: CDR1 MDHEN, CDR2 SYDVKM. Trimming took 6 bases from V and 5 from J, leaving 8 bases between them. The CDR3 length is 12 residues. The CDR3 DNA is TGTGCCAGCAGATCGTGGGATCAGCCCCAGCATTTT. This translates into CASRSWDQPQHF.

The V gene is TRBV2, the J gene TRBJ2-1; TRBD2 agrees at 8 bases. The CDR3 has 16 residues. Germline V lookup: CDR1 SNHLY, CDR2 FYNNEI. The J segment lost 0 bases and the V segment lost 10 bases, leaving 11 bases of the junction unmatched. CDR3 bases: TGTGCCATCGGACGGGGACTAGTAAGCTCCTACAATGAGCAGTTCTTC. Translating it yields CAIGRGLVSSYNEQFF.

This rearrangement joins TRBV6-7 to TRBJ1-1; a weak D match, TRBD1 (5 bases). TRBV6-7 is an ORF, with its function uncertain. The CDR3 contains 16 residues. Trimming cost V 0 bases and J 5 bases, with 16 bases left between them. CDR3 loop: CASSYSTGWVVTEAFF. The CDR3, as DNA: TGTGCCAGCAGTTACTCCACAGGCTGGGTGGTTACTGAAGCTTTCTTT.

The chain combines TRBV6-5 with TRBJ1-6, with TRBD1 matching 9 bases. The length of the CDR3 is 13 residues. CDR1 MNHEY and CDR2 SVGAGI come from the germline V gene. J was trimmed by 9 bases and V by 8 bases; bases with no gene match: 5. The CDR3 DNA is TGTGCCAGCCGGACAGGGGATGGTTCACCCCTCCACTTT. As protein: CASRTGDGSPLHF.

The chain links TRBV7-8 to TRBJ2-1; D uncertain. V lost 2 bases and J lost 8, with 10 bases in between. This CDR3 spans 13 amino acids. Germline CDR1 is SGHVS and CDR2 is FQNEAQ. CDR3: CASSLPSRDEQFF. Written as DNA, the CDR3 is TGTGCCAGCAGCTTACCTTCCCGAGATGAGCAGTTCTTC.

The chain combines TRBV19 with TRBJ1-1; no clear D gene. From germline, CDR1 is LNHDA and CDR2 SQIVND (reference sequence). The CDR3 runs to 13 residues. V lost 5 bases and J lost 2, with 9 bases in between. CDR3 amino acids: CASSYDHNTEAFF. CDR3 in DNA: TGTGCCAGTAGTTACGACCACAACACTGAAGCTTTCTTT.

V gene TRBV5-4 combines with J gene TRBJ2-7; TRBD2 agrees at 11 bases. With V trimmed by 3 bases and J by 2 bases, 7 bases remained unmatched. This CDR3 has 16 residues. Germline values: CDR1 SGHNT, CDR2 YYREEE (reference sequence). CDR3 amino acids: CASSSGGLAGTYEQYF. CDR3 coding DNA: TGTGCCAGCAGCTCCGGCGGACTAGCGGGTACCTACGAGCAGTACTTC.

The chain couples TRBV3-1 (or the pseudogene TRBV3-2) to TRBJ2-7, with 10 bases identical to TRBD2. With V trimmed by 3 bases and J by 3 bases, 2 bases remained unmatched. This CDR3 has 14 amino acids. Germline V gene sequence: CDR1 LGHDT, CDR2 YNNKEL (reference sequence). CDR3 region: CASSHLAGVYEQYF. DNA for the CDR3: TGTGCCAGCAGCCACCTAGCGGGAGTCTACGAGCAGTACTTC.

The chain is built from TRBV7-2 and TRBJ2-7; D call uncertain. Trimming pared 1 base from V and 4 bases from J, leaving 14 bases between. The CDR3 loop spans 15 amino acids. CDR1 and CDR2 from the germline V gene are SGHTA and FQGNSA. The CDR3 spells CASSLERVAVYEQYF. CDR3 nucleotides: TGTGCCAGCAGCTTAGAAAGGGTAGCAGTATACGAGCAGTACTTC. Full variable domain (missing parts from reference TRBV7-2 and TRBJ2-7): GAGVSQSPSNKVTEKGKDVELRCDPISGHTALYWYRQSLGQGLEFLIYFQGNSAPDKSGLPSDRFSAERTGGSVSTLTIQRTQQEDSAVYLCASSLERVAVYEQYFGPGTRLTVT.

J is TRBJ2-7 and V is TRBV5-6; 9 bases map to TRBD1. Germline V CDR1 and CDR2: SGHDT, YYEEEE. There are 14 residues in the CDR3. V was pared by 1 base and J by 5 bases, with 4 bases of the junction left unmatched. CDR3 amino acids: CASSLTGGPDEQYF. CDR3 coding DNA: TGTGCCAGCAGCTTGACAGGGGGCCCTGACGAGCAGTACTTC. The complete variable domain, with remaining parts taken from reference TRBV5-6 and TRBJ2-7, reads DAGVTQSPTHLIKTRGQQVTLRCSPKSGHDTVSWYQQALGQGPQFIFQYYEEEERQRGNFPDRFSGHQFPNYSSELNVNALLLGDSALYLCASSLTGGPDEQYFGPGTRLTVT.

The chain carries TRBV19 and TRBJ1-2; D not certain. The V end lost 10 bases, the J end lost 8 bases, and 20 bases lay between the germline ends. This CDR3 is 13 amino acids long. Germline V gene data show CDR1 as LNHDA and CDR2 as SQIVND (reference sequence). DNA for the CDR3: TGTGCCACCAGGATCGATGGGTTGTGGGGCTACACCTTC. Protein sequence: CATRIDGLWGYTF.

This chain joins TRBV28 and TRBJ1-5, with 7 bases aligning to TRBD1. The germline V gene encodes CDR1 MDHEN and CDR2 SYDVKM. The CDR3 runs 14 residues. With 5 bases clipped from V and 1 base from J, the junction kept 2 bases outside the gene matches. CDR3: CASSQTGSNQPQHF. CDR3 nucleotide sequence: TGTGCCAGCAGTCAGACAGGGAGCAATCAGCCCCAGCATTTT. The full variable domain, completed using reference TRBV28 and TRBJ1-5, is DVKVTQSSRYLVKRTGEKVFLECVQDMDHENMFWYRQDPGLGLRLIYFSYDVKMKEKGDIPEGYSVSREKKERFSLILESASTNQTSMYLCASSQTGSNQPQHFGDGTRLSIL.

This clone appeared many times. V gene TRBV2 combines with J gene TRBJ1-5, with 8 nucleotides matching TRBD1. There are 13 residues in the CDR3. Looked up from germline, CDR1 is SNHLY and CDR2 is FYNNEI. V gave up 7 bases and J gave up 7 bases; unmatched junction bases: 6. CDR3 nucleotide sequence: TGTGCCAGCACTCAGGGGGCGAGACAGCCCCAGCATTTT. It codes for CASTQGARQPQHF.

This rearrangement joins TRBV4-2 to TRBJ1-3, with D possibly matching TRBD1 (5 bases). The germline V gene has CDR1 LGHNA and CDR2 YNFKEQ. Trimming removed 5 bases from V and 0 bases from J, with 17 bases in between. This CDR3 region has 17 residues. The CDR3 here is CASSSTPGGSSGNTIYF. In DNA, the CDR3 is TGTGCCAGCAGCAGTACCCCGGGGGGAAGCTCTGGAAACACCATATATTTT.

The chain couples TRBV10-3 to TRBJ1-2; tentative D call: TRBD1 (5 bases). CDR1 and CDR2 from the germline V gene are ENHRY and SYGVKD. This CDR3 spans 11 amino acids. V was clipped by 0 bases and J by 11 bases, with 7 bases between them. The CDR3: CAISESEGYTF. As DNA, the CDR3 is TGTGCCATCAGTGAGTCGGAGGGGTACACCTTC.

This rearrangement joins TRBV6-5 to TRBJ2-1; TRBD2 matches 10 bases. Germline V gene lookup returns CDR1 MNHEY and CDR2 SVGAGI. This CDR3 comprises 14 residues. V lost 8 bases to trimming and J lost 9 bases; unmatched junction nucleotides: 10. In nucleotides, the CDR3 is TGTGCCAGCGAACCTAGCGGGAGTAGGAGTGAGCAGTTCTTC. Translated, it gives CASEPSGSRSEQFF.

The chain recombines TRBV6-1 with TRBJ1-5; TRBD1 matches at 8 bases. V trimming: 3 bases; J trimming: 3 bases; junction bases outside the gene matches: 1. CDR3 size: 14 residues. In germline, CDR1 is MNHNS, CDR2 SASEGT. The CDR3 coding sequence is TGTGCCAGCAGTGAGCAGGGGGCCAATCAGCCCCAGCATTTT. Residues: CASSEQGANQPQHF.

V usage is TRBV13 and J usage is TRBJ2-7; D remains ambiguous. The ends were cut back, 5 bases at V and 0 bases at J, with 11 bases in the middle. CDR3 length: 14 amino acids. Germline CDR1 PRHDT, CDR2 FYEKMQ (reference sequence). The CDR3: CASSPSTVSYEQYF. The CDR3 nucleotides read TGTGCCAGCAGCCCAAGTACCGTCTCCTACGAGCAGTACTTC. Full variable domain (remainder filled in from reference TRBV13 and TRBJ2-7): AAGVIQSPRHLIKEKRETATLKCYPIPRHDTVYWYQQGPGQDPQFLISFYEKMQSDKGSIPDRFSAQQFSDYHSELNMSSLELGDSALYFCASSPSTVSYEQYFGPGTRLTVT.

This clone was picked up one time. The chain couples TRBV21-1 to TRBJ1-4. TRBV21-1 is deemed a pseudogene. The CDR3 is 14 residues long. CDR3 amino acids: CASSAPEGGEKLFF. The CDR3 nucleotides read TGTGCCAGCAGCGCCCCGGAAGGTGGCGAAAAACTGTTTTTT.

This chain links TRBV6-2 or TRBV6-3 with TRBJ2-7; TRBD1 matches at 8 bases. Trimming at V came to 5 bases and at J to 2 bases, leaving 11 bases not matched to a gene. Germline V gene sequence: CDR1 MNHEY, CDR2 SVGEGT. This CDR3 has 16 residues. The CDR3: CASSAVGQGGAYEQYF. CDR3 sequence (DNA): TGTGCCAGCAGTGCCGTAGGACAGGGAGGCGCCTACGAGCAGTACTTC.

The chain couples TRBV6-2 or TRBV6-3 to TRBJ2-3, with D perhaps matching TRBD2 (5 bases). V dropped 4 bases and J dropped 8 bases, with 13 bases sitting between them. CDR3 length: 13 residues. In germline, CDR1 is MNHEY, CDR2 SVGEGT. The CDR3 is CASSFGELATQYF. For the CDR3, the DNA is TGTGCCAGCAGTTTTGGAGAGCTAGCTACGCAGTATTTT.

The genes are TRBV27 and TRBJ2-1; no clear D. The CDR3 spans 17 residues. CDR1 and CDR2 (germline): MNHEY, SMNVEV (reference sequence). The V and J ends lost 1 base and 5 bases respectively, with 18 bases between them. CDR3 loop: CASSLLTVGRRNNEQFF. CDR3 sequence (DNA): TGTGCCAGCAGTTTATTGACTGTGGGCAGGCGGAACAATGAGCAGTTCTTC.